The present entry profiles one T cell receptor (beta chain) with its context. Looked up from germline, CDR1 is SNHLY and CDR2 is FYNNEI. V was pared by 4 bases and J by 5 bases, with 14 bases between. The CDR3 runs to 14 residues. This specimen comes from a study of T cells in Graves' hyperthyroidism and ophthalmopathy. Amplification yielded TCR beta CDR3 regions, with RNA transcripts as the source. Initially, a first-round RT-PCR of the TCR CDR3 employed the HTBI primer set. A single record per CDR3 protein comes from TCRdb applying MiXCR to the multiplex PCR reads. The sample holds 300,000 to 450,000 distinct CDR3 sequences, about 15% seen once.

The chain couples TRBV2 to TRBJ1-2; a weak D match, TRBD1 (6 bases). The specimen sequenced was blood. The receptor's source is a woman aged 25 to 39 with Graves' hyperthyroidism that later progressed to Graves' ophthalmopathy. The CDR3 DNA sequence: TGTGCCAGCAGTGTGTGGGCAGGGGAGTATGGCTACACCTTC. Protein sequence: CASSVWAGEYGYTF.